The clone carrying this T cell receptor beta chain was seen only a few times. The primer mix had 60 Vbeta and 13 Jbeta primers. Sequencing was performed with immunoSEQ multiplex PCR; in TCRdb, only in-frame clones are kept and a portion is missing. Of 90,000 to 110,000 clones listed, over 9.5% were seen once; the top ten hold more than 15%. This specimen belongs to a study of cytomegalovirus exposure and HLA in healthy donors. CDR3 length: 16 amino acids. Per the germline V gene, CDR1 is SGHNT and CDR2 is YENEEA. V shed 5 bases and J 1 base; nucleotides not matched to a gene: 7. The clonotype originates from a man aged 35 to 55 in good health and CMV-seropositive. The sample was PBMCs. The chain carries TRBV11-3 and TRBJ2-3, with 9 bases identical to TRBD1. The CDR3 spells CASSPGTGSRTDTQYF. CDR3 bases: TGTGCCAGCAGCCCCGGGACAGGGAGTCGCACAGATACGCAGTATTTT.